This T cell receptor (beta chain) was retrieved from a study of CD8 T cells in Susac syndrome. After extraction with the RNeasy kit, 0.5 to 1 ug of the RNA was reverse transcribed using random hexamers. Amplification of TCR beta CDR3 used immunoSEQ multiplex PCR across 54 Vbeta and 13 Jbeta. A single record per CDR3 protein comes from TCRdb applying MiXCR to the immunoSEQ multiplex PCR reads. The sample gives fewer than 150,000 distinct CDR3 sequences, 90% to 95% of which show up once; approximately 0.25% is in the top ten. Germline lookup yields CDR1 DFQATT and CDR2 SNEGSKA (reference sequence). Trimming pared 6 bases from V and 5 bases from J, leaving 22 bases between. This CDR3 comprises 16 residues. CD8+ and CD4+ T cells taken from blood had their TCR beta sequenced.

The TCR comes from a human donor in good health. Material for sequencing was CD8+ T cells from PBMCs. The V call is TRBV20-1, the J call TRBJ2-2; possible D gene TRBD2, 6 bases. The CDR3 DNA is TGCAGTGCCAGACACCCGACTAGACAGTATACCGGGGAGCTGTTTTTT. It specifies CSARHPTRQYTGELFF.